Listed here are 22 T cell receptor beta chains from one sample, sequenced in a study of spatial heterogeneity in lung cancer. Described time point: blood at routine non-recurrence follow-up after resection. Unsorted whole RNA of tumor, nontumor lung or frozen PBMC was sequenced. TCRdb passed the 5' RACE reads through MiXCR, listing each CDR3 protein once. The sample lists about 120,000 distinct CDR3 sequences; 12% were seen once. This material consisted of PBMCs, taken at follow-up. These receptor sequences come from a male donor with early-stage non-small cell lung cancer.

In its sample, this clonotype was seen a few times. The chain uses TRBV25-1 and TRBJ2-7, with D possibly TRBD1 on 6 matching bases. Trimming shortened V by 11 bases and J by 0 bases, and 17 bases separated the two germline ends. This CDR3 contains 14 residues. In germline, CDR1 is MGHDK, CDR2 SYGVNS. CDR3 in DNA: TGTGCCTGCCCCCCGACAGGACTCTCCTACGAGCAGTACTTC. This gives the protein CACPPTGLSYEQYF.

This rearrangement joins TRBV10-3 to TRBJ1-1, with D uncertain. Trimming stripped 0 bases from V and 3 bases from J, with 8 bases between. The CDR3 loop spans 14 amino acids. CDR1 ENHRY and CDR2 SYGVKD come from the germline V gene. The CDR3 DNA is TGTGCCATCAGTGAGTCAGGCGGGTACACTGAAGCTTTCTTT. Translated: CAISESGGYTEAFF.

This clonotype was recorded at least ten times. The gene calls are TRBV5-4 and TRBJ2-7, with TRBD1 as a possible D gene (6 bases). Germline V gene lookup returns CDR1 SGHNT and CDR2 YYREEE (reference sequence). Trimming removed 0 bases at V and 2 bases at J, with 9 bases between. This CDR3 comprises 14 residues. The CDR3 spells CASSLEGTTYEQYF. The CDR3 region has the DNA TGTGCCAGCAGCTTGGAGGGGACAACCTACGAGCAGTACTTC.

This clonotype was picked up many times. The J gene is TRBJ2-1, the V gene TRBV28; no clear D. Looked up from germline, CDR1 is MDHEN and CDR2 is SYDVKM. The CDR3 contains 11 residues. The V end lost 3 bases, the J end lost 5 bases, and 2 bases lay between the germline ends. The chain's CDR3 is CASSFHNEQFF. CDR3 coding DNA: TGTGCCAGCAGTTTTCACAATGAGCAGTTCTTC.

This clonotype was counted ten times or more. The J gene is TRBJ2-5, the V gene TRBV5-1, with TRBD2 as a possible D gene (5 bases). V lost 5 bases to trimming and J lost 5 bases, with 19 bases between them. The CDR3 length is 15 residues. Per the germline V gene, CDR1 is SGHRS and CDR2 is YFSETQ. The CDR3 protein is CASSRRTSNGETQYF. The CDR3 nucleotides are TGCGCCAGCAGTCGTCGGACTTCAAATGGGGAGACCCAGTACTTC.

This clonotype was seen a handful of times. The CDR3 DNA reads TGTGCCAGCAGCTTAGCGAGGACTAGGGCAGATACGCAGTATTTT. Its protein is CASSLARTRADTQYF. The V call is TRBV7-2, the J call TRBJ2-3, with 7 bases identical to TRBD2. Germline loops: CDR1 SGHTA, CDR2 FQGNSA. With 0 bases clipped from V and 4 bases from J, the junction kept 4 bases outside the gene matches. CDR3 size: 15 residues.

This clonotype occurred many times. This chain connects TRBV7-8 to TRBJ1-1; 7 nucleotides line up with TRBD1. V lost 5 bases, J lost 0 bases, and 12 bases stayed unmatched. Germline loops: CDR1 SGHVS, CDR2 FQNEAQ. The CDR3 consists of 17 residues. DNA of the CDR3: TGTGCCAGCAGCAATCCTACTTACAGGGGCATGAACACTGAAGCTTTCTTT. Its protein is CASSNPTYRGMNTEAFF.

This clonotype has a handful of counts. The chain uses TRBV12-3 or TRBV12-4 and TRBJ2-3; unclear D gene. Trimming took 5 bases from V and 7 from J, leaving 7 bases between them. The CDR3 has 11 residues. CDR3 region: CASSTKNTQYF. CDR3 coding DNA: TGTGCCAGCAGTACCAAGAATACGCAGTATTTT.

This clonotype turned up a few times. This chain connects TRBV5-1 to TRBJ1-5, with D possibly TRBD1 on 6 matching bases. The V gene's germline CDR1 is SGHRS and CDR2 YFSETQ. Trimming shortened V by 4 bases and J by 5 bases, and 13 bases separated the two germline ends. The CDR3 covers 14 residues. As DNA, the CDR3 is TGCGCCAGCAGCCTGGGACACAAGGATCAGCCCCAGCATTTT. Protein product: CASSLGHKDQPQHF.

V usage is TRBV5-5 and J usage is TRBJ1-1; 9 bases are shared with TRBD1. The germline CDR1 and CDR2 sequences are SGHKS and YYEKEE (reference sequence). CDR3 length equals 15 residues. V was clipped by 4 bases and J by 5 bases; unmatched bases: 9. The CDR3 spells CASSRMGTGTTEAFF. The CDR3 DNA reads as TGTGCCAGCAGCCGAATGGGGACAGGGACAACTGAAGCTTTCTTT.

The gene calls are TRBV18 and TRBJ2-5; no firm D call. Trimming stripped 3 bases from V and 4 bases from J, with 9 bases between. Germline CDR1 reads KGHSH; CDR2 reads LQKENI. The CDR3 contains 13 residues. CDR3 DNA: TGTGCCAGCTCACCGCTCAAGGGAGAGACCCAGTACTTC. As protein: CASSPLKGETQYF. Based on the CDR3 plus reference TRBV18 and TRBJ2-5, the full variable domain is NAGVMQNPRHLVRRRGQEARLRCSPMKGHSHVYWYRQLPEEGLKFMVYLQKENIIDESGMPKERFSAEFPKEGPSILRIQQVVRGDSAAYFCASSPLKGETQYFGPGTRLLVL.

This clonotype was seen only a few times. The J gene is TRBJ2-2, the V gene TRBV12-3 or TRBV12-4; TRBD1 might be the D (6 bases). The CDR3 has 13 residues. Between the trimmed V and J ends, which lost 7 bases and 6 bases, there was a span of 12 bases. CDR3 DNA sequence: TGTGCCAGCACTCTCAGGGGCGCCGGGGAGCTGTTTTTT. Amino acid sequence: CASTLRGAGELFF.

Ten or more counts support this clonotype. This chain links TRBV4-1 with TRBJ2-7; possible D gene TRBD2, 6 bases. CDR1 is MGHRA, CDR2 YSYEKL, per germline. This CDR3 spans 14 amino acids. V was trimmed by 1 base and J by 6 bases, leaving 13 bases between them. CDR3 residues: CASSQGPGAPEQYF. The CDR3 region has the DNA TGCGCCAGCAGCCAAGGTCCGGGAGCTCCCGAGCAGTACTTC.

This clonotype appeared many times. CDR3 region: CASSVGGDAGYGYTF. CDR3 nucleotide sequence: TGTGCCAGCAGCGTAGGCGGGGACGCCGGCTATGGCTACACCTTC. The chain links TRBV9 to TRBJ1-2; tentative D call: TRBD1 (5 bases). The CDR3 loop spans 15 amino acids. Trimming pared 0 bases from V and 4 bases from J, leaving 13 bases between. Looked up from germline, CDR1 is SGDLS and CDR2 is YYNGEE.

This clonotype was seen more than once but under ten times. The V and J genes are TRBV7-8 and TRBJ1-5; D is unresolved. This CDR3 spans 17 amino acids. With 1 base removed from V and 9 bases from J, the gap between germline ends came to 22 bases. Germline V gene lookup returns CDR1 SGHVS and CDR2 FQNEAQ. In nucleotides, the CDR3 is TGTGCCAGCAGCTTAGGGGGTGGGCACCCCACCCCATGGCCCCAGCATTTT. Translating gives CASSLGGGHPTPWPQHF.

CDR3 DNA: TGTGCCAGCAGCTTAACTGGGGGCGCGGATCAGCCCCAGCATTTT. Its protein is CASSLTGGADQPQHF. This chain links TRBV7-3 with TRBJ1-5, with TRBD1 as a possible D gene (6 bases). Trimming shortened V by 0 bases and J by 5 bases, and 11 bases separated the two germline ends. This CDR3 has 15 amino acids. The germline V gene has CDR1 SGHTA and CDR2 FQGTGA.

The V and J genes are TRBV27 and TRBJ2-3, with TRBD1 as a possible D gene (5 bases). CDR1 and CDR2 (germline): MNHEY, SMNVEV (reference sequence). Deletions cut 3 bases from V and 5 bases from J, with 15 bases between. The CDR3 is made up of 15 amino acids. The CDR3 loop reads CASSFQDTPRDTQYF. The CDR3 coding sequence is TGTGCCAGCAGTTTTCAGGACACCCCTAGAGATACGCAGTATTTT.

This clonotype was counted between two and nine times. The gene calls are TRBV5-1 and TRBJ2-5; 14 bases map to TRBD2. The CDR3 loop spans 18 amino acids. Losses at the gene ends were 3 bases for V and 2 bases for J; bases not matched to a gene: 9. Germline V gene sequence: CDR1 SGHRS, CDR2 YFSETQ. The CDR3 protein is CASSSGLAGGRAQETQYF. The CDR3, as DNA: TGCGCCAGCAGCTCCGGACTAGCGGGGGGACGTGCACAAGAGACCCAGTACTTC.

The CDR3 DNA reads TGTGCCAGCAGTTTATTCCCGGGACGAGCTTTCTTT. As protein: CASSLFPGRAFF. This chain uses TRBV12-3 or TRBV12-4 with TRBJ1-1, with D perhaps TRBD1 (5 bases). CDR3 size: 12 residues. Trimming took off 2 bases at V and 10 bases at J, with 11 bases between the two ends.

This clonotype occurred a few times. The rearrangement joins TRBV24-1 to TRBJ1-5; D is uncertain. V was shortened by 6 bases and J by 5 bases, with 7 bases between the two germline ends. The germline V gene encodes CDR1 KGHDR and CDR2 SFDVKD. This CDR3 contains 12 residues. The CDR3 loop is CATSMGDQPQHF. The CDR3, as DNA: TGTGCCACCAGTATGGGAGATCAGCCCCAGCATTTT.

This clonotype was counted between two and nine times. The V and J genes are TRBV5-1 and TRBJ2-7; maybe TRBD1 (5 bases). CDR3 length equals 14 residues. The germline V gene encodes CDR1 SGHRS and CDR2 YFSETQ. V was pared by 6 bases and J by 2 bases, with 15 bases between. The CDR3 DNA is TGCGCCAGCAACCCAGGTCAAGGGGCCTACGAGCAGTACTTC. Its translation is CASNPGQGAYEQYF.

This clonotype was observed a handful of times. This chain uses TRBV28 with TRBJ2-3; 7 bases match TRBD1. Trimming cost V 7 bases and J 3 bases; bases outside gene matches: 4. The CDR3 runs to 13 residues. Germline values: CDR1 MDHEN, CDR2 SYDVKM. Here the CDR3 DNA reads TGTGCCAGCATCCAGACAGGGACAGATACGCAGTATTTT. It specifies CASIQTGTDTQYF. The complete variable domain, with remaining parts taken from reference TRBV28 and TRBJ2-3, reads DVKVTQSSRYLVKRTGEKVFLECVQDMDHENMFWYRQDPGLGLRLIYFSYDVKMKEKGDIPEGYSVSREKKERFSLILESASTNQTSMYLCASIQTGTDTQYFGPGTRLTVL.